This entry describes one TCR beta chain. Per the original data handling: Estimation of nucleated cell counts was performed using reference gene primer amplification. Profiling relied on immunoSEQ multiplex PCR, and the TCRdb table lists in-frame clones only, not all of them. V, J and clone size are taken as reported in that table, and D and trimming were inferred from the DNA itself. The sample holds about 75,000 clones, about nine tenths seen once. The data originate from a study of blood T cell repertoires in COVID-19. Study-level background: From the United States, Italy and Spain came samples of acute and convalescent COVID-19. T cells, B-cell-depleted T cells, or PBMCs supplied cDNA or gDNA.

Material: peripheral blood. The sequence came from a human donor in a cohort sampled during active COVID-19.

CDR3 sequence: CASGETGGNYNSPLHF. DNA of the CDR3: TGTGCCAGCGGCGAGACAGGGGGCAATTATAATTCACCCCTCCACTTT. V is TRBV7-6 and J is TRBJ1-6, with 10 positions matching TRBD1. CDR1 is SGHVS and CDR2 is FNYEAQ in the germline V gene. The J segment lost 4 bases and the V segment lost 8 bases, leaving 8 bases of the junction unmatched. There are 16 residues in the CDR3.